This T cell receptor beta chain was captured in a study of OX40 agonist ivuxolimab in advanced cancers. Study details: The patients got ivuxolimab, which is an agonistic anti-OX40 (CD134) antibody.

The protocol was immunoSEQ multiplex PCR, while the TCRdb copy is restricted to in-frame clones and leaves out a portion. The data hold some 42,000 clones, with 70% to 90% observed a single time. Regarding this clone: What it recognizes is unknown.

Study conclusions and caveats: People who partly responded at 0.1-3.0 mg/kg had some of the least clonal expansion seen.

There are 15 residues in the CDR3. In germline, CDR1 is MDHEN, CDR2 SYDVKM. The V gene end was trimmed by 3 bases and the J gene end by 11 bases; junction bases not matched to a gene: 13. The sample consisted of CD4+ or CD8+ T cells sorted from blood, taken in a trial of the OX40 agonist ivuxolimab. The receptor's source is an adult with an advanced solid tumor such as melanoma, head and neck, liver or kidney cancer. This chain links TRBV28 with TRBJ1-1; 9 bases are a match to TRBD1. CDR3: CASSLGTGGAESAFF. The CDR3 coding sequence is TGTGCCAGCAGTTTGGGAACAGGGGGCGCGGAGAGTGCTTTCTTT.